The rows below give T cell receptor beta chains drawn from one sample of a study of brain T cells in children with intractable seizures. TCRdb keeps only in-frame clones here, not all; method: immunoSEQ multiplex PCR. The table shows around 340,000 clones, with 93% occurring only once. Specimen: peripheral blood, collected less than 6 months after surgery. Receptor source: a boy in the first two years of life with tuberous sclerosis and intractable seizures. Each CDR3 is given with its conserved first and last residue. A D gene is named only where the DNA matches it firmly. Only some rows state a clone size, as once, few, many or a class for expanded clones.

d_call,cdr3_length,j_call,v_call,clone_size,cdr3_nt,cdr3_aa
NA,14,TRBJ2-5,TRBV2,NA,TGTGCCAGCAGTGAGGGGGGGCGTATGGAGACCCAGTACTTC,CASSEGGRMETQYF
NA,14,TRBJ1-6,TRBV11-2,NA,TGTGCCAGCAGCCAAAAGGGTTGGGGTTCACCCCTCCACTTT,CASSQKGWGSPLHF
NA,14,TRBJ1-2,TRBV5-1,NA,TGCGCCAGCAGCTTGGAGCCAGGGCGGGCCGGCTACACCTTC,CASSLEPGRAGYTF
TRBD1,14,TRBJ1-5,TRBV3-1/TRBV3-2,once,TGTGCCAGCAGCCAAGGACAGGGCTCTCAGCCCCAGCATTTT,CASSQGQGSQPQHF
TRBD2,15,TRBJ2-3,TRBV10-1,NA,TGCGCCAGCAGTGACCCTAGCGGGAGCACAGATACGCAGTATTTT,CASSDPSGSTDTQYF
TRBD2,15,TRBJ2-1,TRBV10-2,NA,TGCGCCAGCGTCCCGTCACTAGCGGGGTTATATGAGCAGTTCTTC,CASVPSLAGLYEQFF
TRBD1,17,TRBJ1-1,TRBV12-5,NA,TGTGCTAGTGGTTTGACTCGGACAGGATCAGGGGACACTGAAGCTTTCTTT,CASGLTRTGSGDTEAFF
TRBD2,16,TRBJ2-2,TRBV7-2,NA,TGTGCCAGCAGCCCACCGGGAGGAAGGGCGCCCAGGGAGCTGTTTTTT,CASSPPGGRAPRELFF
NA,14,TRBJ2-7,TRBV9,NA,TGTGCCAGCAGCGTAGGGAGCAGATCCTACGAGCAGTACTTC,CASSVGSRSYEQYF
TRBD2,18,TRBJ2-3,TRBV15,NA,TGTGCCACCAGCAGAACGACCCCGGGACTAGCGGGCACAGATACGCAGTATTTT,CATSRTTPGLAGTDTQYF
NA,13,TRBJ2-1,TRBV7-9,NA,TGTGCCAGCAGCCCTCCCGCCTCATTTGAGCAGTTCTTC,CASSPPASFEQFF
TRBD2,18,TRBJ2-1,TRBV5-6,NA,TGTGCCAGCACCCTGAGGAGTAGCGGGTCTAGCTCCTACAATGAGCAGTTCTTC,CASTLRSSGSSSYNEQFF
NA,13,TRBJ2-3,TRBV11-2,once,TGTGCCAGCAGTGGGGAGGCCACAGATACGCAGTATTTT,CASSGEATDTQYF
NA,14,TRBJ1-4,TRBV5-1,NA,TGCGCCAGCAGCTCCCCGGGGGTGGGTGAAAAACTGTTTTTT,CASSSPGVGEKLFF
NA,18,TRBJ1-4,TRBV7-6,NA,TGTGCCAGCAGCTTCAACGCGGCAGGGCACCCACTTATTGAAAAACTGTTTTTT,CASSFNAAGHPLIEKLFF
NA,14,TRBJ1-2,TRBV10-3,NA,TGTGCCATCAGTGAGTCGAACAGTCGGGAAGGCTACACCTTC,CAISESNSREGYTF
NA,14,TRBJ2-5,TRBV5-1,NA,TGCGCCAGCAGCTTGCGCCAGGTTCAAGAGACCCAGTACTTC,CASSLRQVQETQYF
NA,13,TRBJ1-2,TRBV7-2,NA,TGTGCCAGCAGCTCCCACCTTACCGCTGGCTACACCTTC,CASSSHLTAGYTF
NA,14,TRBJ2-7,TRBV15,NA,TGTGCCACCAGCAGTCACGGGAGCTCCTACGAGCAGTACTTC,CATSSHGSSYEQYF
TRBD2,15,TRBJ2-3,TRBV19,NA,TGTGCCAGTAGTATTGGAGCTAGCGGTACAGATACGCAGTATTTT,CASSIGASGTDTQYF
NA,14,TRBJ2-7,TRBV4-2,NA,TGTGCCAGCAGCGCGCAATCTAGGGGTTACGAGCAGTACTTC,CASSAQSRGYEQYF
NA,18,TRBJ2-1,TRBV7-2,NA,TGTGCCAGCAGCTTAGTCGTGAGTAGCGAGCGGGTCTGGGGGGAGCAGTTCTTC,CASSLVVSSERVWGEQFF
NA,12,TRBJ2-2,TRBV13,NA,TGTGCCAGCACACCCAACACCGGGGAGCTGTTTTTT,CASTPNTGELFF
NA,14,TRBJ2-7,TRBV4-1,NA,TGCGCCAGCAGCCAAGATCTGGGGACCTACGAGCAGTACTTC,CASSQDLGTYEQYF
NA,14,TRBJ1-1,TRBV18,NA,TGTGCCAGCTCACACCCCGGCAGGGACACTGAAGCTTTCTTT,CASSHPGRDTEAFF
NA,13,TRBJ2-7,TRBV3-1/TRBV3-2,once,TGTGCCAGCAGCCGACTGGGCCCCCACGAGCAGTACTTC,CASSRLGPHEQYF
NA,13,TRBJ1-2,TRBV18,NA,TGTGCCAGCTCACCAGACAGGAACTATGGCTACACCTTC,CASSPDRNYGYTF
NA,14,TRBJ1-2,TRBV5-6,NA,TGTGCCAGCAGACTGATACAGGGAAGGAAGGGCTACACCTTC,CASRLIQGRKGYTF
TRBD1,17,TRBJ1-2,TRBV5-8,NA,TGTGCCAGCAGCCAACCCGACAGGGTTCGGGCTAACTATGGCTACACCTTC,CASSQPDRVRANYGYTF
TRBD2,16,TRBJ2-2,TRBV4-2,NA,TGTGCCAGCAGCCAAGAAGGGACTAGTCGCGCCGGGGAGCTGTTTTTT,CASSQEGTSRAGELFF
TRBD2,13,TRBJ2-2,TRBV6-5,NA,TGTGCCAGTTGGGGAGGGGATACCGGGGAGCTGTTTTTT,CASWGGDTGELFF
NA,12,TRBJ2-7,TRBV12-3/TRBV12-4,NA,TGTGCCAGCAGTTGGGGCATTACTGAGCAGTACTTC,CASSWGITEQYF
NA,14,TRBJ1-2,TRBV30,NA,TGTGCCTGGAGTGTCTCCAGGGCGAGCGATGGCTACACCTTC,CAWSVSRASDGYTF
NA,13,TRBJ1-2,TRBV29-1,NA,TGCAGCGATATAGTGGGTTTTTTAAGTGGCTACACCTTC,CSDIVGFLSGYTF
NA,14,TRBJ1-2,TRBV11-2,NA,TGTGCCAGCAGCCCGAGGGCCGAAAACTATGGCTACACCTTC,CASSPRAENYGYTF
TRBD2,15,TRBJ2-7,TRBV25-1,NA,TGTGCCAGCAGTGGGGGGACTAGCGGGGGTACCGAGCAGTACTTC,CASSGGTSGGTEQYF
TRBD1,14,TRBJ1-1,TRBV29-1,NA,TGCAGCGTCCCTGTACAGGGGGCGAACACTGAAGCTTTCTTT,CSVPVQGANTEAFF
NA,15,TRBJ2-7,TRBV5-6,NA,TGTGCCAGCAGCTTTGCCCCTCTCCGCCAAGGGGAGCAGTACTTC,CASSFAPLRQGEQYF
TRBD1,16,TRBJ1-4,TRBV28,NA,TGTGCCAGCAGTTATACAGGGGGCTTGACTAATGAAAAACTGTTTTTT,CASSYTGGLTNEKLFF
TRBD2,16,TRBJ2-2,TRBV30,NA,TGTGCCTGGAGTATCCTAGCGGGGCGCGGGTCCGGGGAGCTGTTTTTT,CAWSILAGRGSGELFF
NA,16,TRBJ2-1,TRBV2,NA,TGTGCCAGCCCCGAGGCTAGCTCCAACCCCTACAATGAGCAGTTCTTC,CASPEASSNPYNEQFF
NA,11,TRBJ2-7,TRBV27,NA,TGTGCCAGCAGGGTGGGCTACGAGCAGTACTTC,CASRVGYEQYF
TRBD2,16,TRBJ2-1,TRBV19,NA,TGTGCCAGTAGTGCGGGACTAGCGGGGGGATACAATGAGCAGTTCTTC,CASSAGLAGGYNEQFF
TRBD2,16,TRBJ2-1,TRBV9,NA,TGTGCCAGCAAGGCCGACGGGACTAGCGGGAGCAATGAGCAGTTCTTC,CASKADGTSGSNEQFF
TRBD2,15,TRBJ2-7,TRBV6-5,NA,TGTGCCAGCAGTTACTCATGGCTAGCGGGGAACGAGCAGTACTTC,CASSYSWLAGNEQYF